Listed below are T cell receptor beta chains from one sample, sequenced in a study of blood T cells in healthy people across ages. TCRdb independently ran MiXCR on the 5' RACE reads; one entry per CDR3 protein. The table includes hundreds of thousands of distinct CDR3 sequences, roughly 50% detected once. Sequenced material: blood. The receptors shown here come from a man aged 25-40 years in good health. The CDR3 runs from the conserved cysteine through the conserved F or W. The order of the fields is D gene, V gene, J gene, CDR3 protein. A D gene is named only where the DNA matches it firmly.

d_gene: TRBD1
v_gene: TRBV29-1
j_gene: TRBJ2-7
CDR3aa: CSVEEDRGTFSYEQYF

d_gene: TRBD1
v_gene: TRBV6-2/TRBV6-3
j_gene: -
CDR3aa: CASSRPGQIYEQYF

d_gene: TRBD1
v_gene: TRBV30
j_gene: TRBJ1-1
CDR3aa: CARDRTNTEAFF

d_gene: -
v_gene: TRBV7-9
j_gene: TRBJ2-5
CDR3aa: CASSLYEETQYF

d_gene: -
v_gene: TRBV4-2
j_gene: TRBJ2-7
CDR3aa: CASSQDLWGTYEQYF

d_gene: -
v_gene: TRBV28
j_gene: TRBJ1-2
CDR3aa: CASSFGGPPYGYTF

d_gene: -
v_gene: TRBV7-9
j_gene: TRBJ2-3
CDR3aa: CASSPGGLATDTQYF

d_gene: -
v_gene: TRBV7-2
j_gene: TRBJ2-7
CDR3aa: CASSLVSLVSGEQYF

d_gene: -
v_gene: TRBV10-3
j_gene: TRBJ2-7
CDR3aa: CAIKGRSSYEQYF

d_gene: -
v_gene: TRBV7-9
j_gene: TRBJ1-5
CDR3aa: CASSRVGQPQHF

d_gene: TRBD1
v_gene: TRBV7-8
j_gene: TRBJ1-5
CDR3aa: CASSLGARTGMLEPQHF

d_gene: TRBD1
v_gene: TRBV5-1
j_gene: TRBJ2-6
CDR3aa: CASSHGTGGTHWTNVLTF

d_gene: TRBD2
v_gene: TRBV29-1
j_gene: TRBJ2-5
CDR3aa: CSAASGGAETQYF

d_gene: TRBD2
v_gene: TRBV14
j_gene: TRBJ2-3
CDR3aa: CASSQLLGRTTDTQYF

d_gene: TRBD1
v_gene: TRBV7-9
j_gene: TRBJ2-1
CDR3aa: CASSHTTGKDYNEQFF

d_gene: -
v_gene: TRBV29-1
j_gene: TRBJ2-5
CDR3aa: CSVARQSGQETQYF

d_gene: -
v_gene: TRBV6-2/TRBV6-3
j_gene: TRBJ2-7
CDR3aa: CASSPFRGSYEQYF

d_gene: -
v_gene: TRBV7-2
j_gene: TRBJ2-2
CDR3aa: CASSLVSADTGELFF

d_gene: TRBD2
v_gene: TRBV29-1
j_gene: TRBJ2-1
CDR3aa: CSVEPAGGYNEQFF

d_gene: -
v_gene: TRBV29-1
j_gene: TRBJ2-7
CDR3aa: CSVEMSKGIPAYEQYF

d_gene: -
v_gene: TRBV10-3
j_gene: TRBJ2-2
CDR3aa: CAISGEDTGELFF

d_gene: -
v_gene: TRBV7-2
j_gene: TRBJ2-7
CDR3aa: CASSLGQSTALPYEQYF

d_gene: TRBD1
v_gene: TRBV29-1
j_gene: TRBJ1-1
CDR3aa: CSALSTGSMNTEAFF

d_gene: -
v_gene: TRBV25-1
j_gene: -
CDR3aa: CASSEAGVINEQYF

d_gene: TRBD1
v_gene: TRBV6-1
j_gene: -
CDR3aa: CASSEDRSPETQYF

d_gene: TRBD2
v_gene: TRBV28
j_gene: TRBJ2-5
CDR3aa: CASSFRAGGPLGEQYF

d_gene: -
v_gene: TRBV14
j_gene: TRBJ1-4
CDR3aa: CASSPEGPDAVKLFF

d_gene: -
v_gene: TRBV4-3
j_gene: TRBJ2-6
CDR3aa: CASSQEVAGANVLTF

d_gene: TRBD2
v_gene: TRBV24-1
j_gene: TRBJ2-5
CDR3aa: CATSDPLAGAIQETQYF

d_gene: TRBD1
v_gene: TRBV27
j_gene: TRBJ2-1
CDR3aa: CASSGQGDYNEQFF

d_gene: -
v_gene: TRBV20-1
j_gene: TRBJ2-3
CDR3aa: CSASLGADTQYF

d_gene: -
v_gene: TRBV9
j_gene: TRBJ2-3
CDR3aa: CASSVRGFSRESQYF

d_gene: TRBD2
v_gene: TRBV6-2/TRBV6-3
j_gene: TRBJ2-1
CDR3aa: CASRVSGGPSSYNEQFF

d_gene: -
v_gene: TRBV10-2
j_gene: TRBJ1-2
CDR3aa: CASSEWEYGYAF

d_gene: -
v_gene: TRBV20-1
j_gene: TRBJ2-2
CDR3aa: CSANREATGELFF

d_gene: -
v_gene: TRBV7-9
j_gene: TRBJ1-4
CDR3aa: CASRAGTGEKLFF

d_gene: TRBD1
v_gene: TRBV11-2
j_gene: TRBJ1-2
CDR3aa: CASSGVGTGGYTF

d_gene: TRBD2
v_gene: TRBV11-1
j_gene: TRBJ2-1
CDR3aa: CASSLAWRGTRLYNEQFF

d_gene: -
v_gene: TRBV29-1
j_gene: TRBJ2-3
CDR3aa: CSVGKGSTDTQYF

d_gene: -
v_gene: TRBV24-1
j_gene: TRBJ2-1
CDR3aa: CATSDRGWGEQFF

d_gene: TRBD2
v_gene: TRBV3-1
j_gene: TRBJ2-3
CDR3aa: CASSQGRGAHTDTQYF

d_gene: TRBD2
v_gene: TRBV5-1
j_gene: TRBJ2-3
CDR3aa: CASSRGGLADTQYF

d_gene: -
v_gene: TRBV9
j_gene: TRBJ2-6
CDR3aa: CASSVGWYGANVLTF

d_gene: TRBD2
v_gene: TRBV20-1
j_gene: TRBJ2-3
CDR3aa: CSASSGGSTDTQYF

d_gene: -
v_gene: TRBV19
j_gene: -
CDR3aa: CASHDGSLGKTQYF

d_gene: -
v_gene: TRBV10-3
j_gene: TRBJ2-5
CDR3aa: CATQTGTEETQYF

d_gene: TRBD2
v_gene: TRBV27
j_gene: TRBJ2-1
CDR3aa: CASSRSLAGLEQFF

d_gene: TRBD2
v_gene: TRBV12-3/TRBV12-4
j_gene: TRBJ2-7
CDR3aa: CASSFLRSGRAYEQYF

d_gene: -
v_gene: TRBV28
j_gene: TRBJ2-7
CDR3aa: CARTKVGATVIAEYEQYF